The next 9 T cell receptor beta chains were all read from a single sample in a study of CD8 T cells in Susac syndrome. RNA in amounts of about 0.5 to 1 ug was reverse transcribed with random hexamers. MiXCR, run by TCRdb on the immunoSEQ multiplex PCR reads, gives a single entry per CDR3 protein. Of some 190,000 distinct CDR3 sequences detected, less than 95% appear once; the ten largest clones hold 0.085% to 0.11%. Sequencing used CD4+ T cells from PBMCs. The receptors come from a human donor in good health.

The table lists this clonotype with a few counts. The chain combines TRBV11-2 with TRBJ1-1; D remains ambiguous. Germline CDR1 and CDR2: SGHAT and FQNNGV. This CDR3 has 15 residues. V lost 5 bases to trimming and J lost 3 bases, with 16 bases between them. In nucleotides, the CDR3 is TGTGCCAGCAGCCATATGGTCTCCGGGGACACTGAAGCTTTCTTT. Translated, it gives CASSHMVSGDTEAFF.

The CDR3 reads CASTDRAYQETQYF. CDR3 coding DNA: TGTGCCTCCACGGACAGGGCGTACCAAGAGACCCAGTACTTC. The V call is TRBV7-9, the J call TRBJ2-5; TRBD1 matches at 8 bases. The CDR3 is 14 residues long. Germline assignment: CDR1 SEHNR and CDR2 FQNEAQ (reference sequence). V dropped 11 bases and J dropped 0; count of bases not matched to a gene: 8.

The chain has TRBV18 and TRBJ2-7; the match to TRBD1 covers 7 bases. The V gene end was trimmed by 3 bases and the J gene end by 1 base; junction bases not matched to a gene: 3. Germline V gene lookup returns CDR1 KGHSH and CDR2 LQKENI. The CDR3 loop spans 14 amino acids. CDR3 loop: CASSPGQVSYEQYF. CDR3 sequence (DNA): TGTGCCAGCTCACCTGGACAGGTTTCCTACGAGCAGTACTTC.

This clonotype was seen once. V gene TRBV6-5 combines with J gene TRBJ2-3; tentatively, D is TRBD1 or TRBD2 (5 bases each). The V end lost 7 bases, the J end lost 2 bases, and 13 bases lay between the germline ends. This CDR3 has 14 amino acids. CDR1 is MNHEY, CDR2 SVGAGI, per germline. Here the CDR3 DNA reads TGTGCCAGCAAAAGAGAGGGGTACACAGATACGCAGTATTTT. Protein product: CASKREGYTDTQYF.

This sequence joins TRBV28 and TRBJ1-2, with D possibly TRBD1 on 5 matching bases. The CDR3 extends over 13 amino acids. V was shortened by 9 bases and J by 8 bases, with 19 bases between the two germline ends. In germline, CDR1 is MDHEN, CDR2 SYDVKM. CDR3 nucleotide sequence: TGTGCCAGTAAAGGCCCGGGACGTCCCGGCTACACCTTC. Translation: CASKGPGRPGYTF.

The J gene is TRBJ2-7, the V gene TRBV20-1; tentative D call: TRBD1 (6 bases). The V end lost 5 bases, the J end lost 6 bases, and 8 bases lay between the germline ends. In germline, CDR1 is DFQATT, CDR2 SNEGSKA (reference sequence). The CDR3 consists of 10 residues. The CDR3 here is CSAGRGEQYF. In DNA, the CDR3 is TGCAGTGCTGGCAGGGGCGAGCAGTACTTC.

This sequence joins TRBV20-1 and TRBJ1-2, with D maybe TRBD1 (5 bases). The CDR3 spans 13 residues. The V gene lost 5 bases and the J gene lost 2 bases, with 12 bases spanning the gap. The V gene's germline CDR1 is DFQATT and CDR2 SNEGSKA (reference sequence). CDR3 DNA: TGCAGTGCTCCTGGCTGGGGGAACTATGGCTACACCTTC. Amino acid sequence: CSAPGWGNYGYTF.

The DNA of the CDR3 is TGTGCCAGTAGTATATTGCTAGGCAATGAGCAGTTCTTC. Its translation: CASSILLGNEQFF. The V gene is TRBV19, the J gene TRBJ2-1; no reliable D call. CDR1 and CDR2 from the germline V gene are LNHDA and SQIVND (reference sequence). The CDR3 is 13 amino acids. Trimming removed 2 bases from V and 6 bases from J, with 8 bases in between.

This sequence joins TRBV27 and TRBJ1-5; 7 bases are a match to TRBD1. From germline, CDR1 is MNHEY and CDR2 SMNVEV (reference sequence). The CDR3 extends over 17 amino acids. J lost 7 bases, V lost 5 bases, and 17 bases had no gene match. CDR3 sequence reads: CASSHPFHEGALQPQHF. CDR3 DNA: TGTGCCAGCAGTCATCCCTTCCATGAGGGGGCTTTACAGCCCCAGCATTTT.